In this sample, the clone carrying this T cell receptor (beta chain) is medium-sized. Sequencing used immunoSEQ multiplex PCR; TCRdb keeps in-frame clones, though not all of them. This sample carries about 180,000 clones, 86% of them seen once, and the ten largest clones take more than 20%. The sample is drawn from a study of blood T cell repertoires in COVID-19. Germline V gene data show CDR1 as SGHTA and CDR2 as FQGTGA. V lost 3 bases to trimming and J lost 10 bases, with 13 bases between them. CDR3 length: 14 amino acids. The specimen sequenced was peripheral blood. This sequence joins TRBV7-3 and TRBJ1-6; maybe TRBD1 (5 bases). The clonotype comes from a man aged 70 or older with active or convalescent COVID-19. This chain's CDR3 is CASSLGLGESPLHF. CDR3 sequence (DNA): TGTGCCAGCAGCTTGGGACTTGGGGAGTCACCCCTCCACTTT.